Listed here is a single T cell receptor beta chain. These data belong to a study of T cell responses to AZD1222 COVID-19 vaccine. Assay: immunoSEQ multiplex PCR; the TCRdb copy retains only in-frame clones and omits some. The table includes about 150,000 clones, about 87% detected once. This specimen was peripheral blood, taken on day 0 of AZD1222 vaccination. This sequence originates from an adult in good health.

In DNA, the CDR3 is TGTGCCAGCAGTTTAGGAGGGCGGGATCAGCCCCAGCATTTT. Translation: CASSLGGRDQPQHF. The chain carries TRBV6-2 or TRBV6-3 and TRBJ1-5; D remains unclear. V was cut by 4 bases and J by 5 bases, with 12 bases left in between. CDR3 size: 14 residues. Germline V gene data show CDR1 as MNHEY and CDR2 as SVGEGT.